Listed below are T cell receptor beta chains from one sample, sequenced in a study of blood T cells in healthy people across ages. One entry per CDR3 protein results from TCRdb running MiXCR on the 5' RACE reads. The sample contains about 1.8 million distinct CDR3 sequences, less than 50% of which appear only once. Material for sequencing was blood. All receptors derive from a woman in her thirties or forties in good health. Each CDR3 is given with its conserved first and last residue. Fields, in order: clone size, J gene, D gene, V gene, CDR3 protein, CDR3 DNA. The D gene is left open where the match is weak. The size entry is marked missing in some rows and otherwise reads once, few, many or a size class.

. | TRBJ2-1 | TRBD2 | TRBV29-1 | CSVAGTSGRYGEQFF | TGCAGCGTTGCAGGGACTAGCGGGAGGTATGGTGAGCAGTTCTTC
few | TRBJ2-1 | TRBD2 | TRBV12-5 | CASGPGIAGGNEQFF | TGTGCTAGTGGTCCAGGGATAGCGGGGGGGAATGAGCAGTTCTTC
few | TRBJ2-7 | . | TRBV20-1 | CSARGGGSRNSYEQYF | TGCAGTGCTAGAGGAGGTGGGAGTCGTAACAGCTACGAGCAGTACTTC
. | TRBJ1-2 | . | TRBV4-2 | CASSQATLGEGNYGYTF | TGTGCCAGCAGCCAAGCTACCTTGGGGGAGGGTAACTATGGCTACACCTTC
. | TRBJ2-7 | . | TRBV28 | CASSIYARTDTYEQYF | TGTGCCAGCAGTATTTATGCCCGGACAGATACCTACGAGCAGTACTTC
. | TRBJ2-1 | TRBD2 | TRBV27 | CASSFLASGADGEQFF | TGTGCCAGCAGTTTCCTGGCTAGCGGGGCGGACGGGGAGCAGTTCTTC
. | TRBJ2-7 | TRBD1 | TRBV28 | CASRSGTGPYEQYF | TGTGCCAGCAGATCCGGGACAGGTCCCTACGAGCAGTACTTC
. | TRBJ1-1 | . | TRBV20-1 | CSAKQGNTEAFF | TGCAGTGCCAAGCAGGGGAACACTGAAGCTTTCTTT
few | TRBJ2-7 | TRBD2 | TRBV7-9 | CASSSPPSGEYNEQYF | TGTGCCAGCAGCTCTCCCCCTAGCGGGGAATACAATGAGCAGTACTTC
few | TRBJ2-5 | TRBD1 | TRBV20-1 | CSAGRPGQGRETQYF | TGCAGTGCAGGAAGACCGGGACAGGGACGAGAGACCCAGTACTTC
few | TRBJ1-1 | TRBD1 | TRBV4-3 | CASSQALDRGFTEAFF | TGCGCCAGCAGCCAGGCACTGGACAGGGGATTTACTGAAGCTTTCTTT
once | TRBJ1-5 | TRBD1 | TRBV7-2 | CASSLGWLAGGSNQPQHF | TGTGCCAGCAGCTTAGGTTGGCTGGCAGGGGGGAGCAATCAGCCCCAGCATTTT
. | TRBJ2-5 | TRBD2 | TRBV7-8 | CASSFPSGGAGETQYF | TGTGCCAGCAGCTTCCCTAGCGGGGGGGCTGGAGAGACCCAGTACTTC
. | TRBJ2-1 | . | TRBV4-2 | CASSQSTGVSYNEQFF | TGTGCCAGCAGCCAAAGTACAGGAGTCTCCTACAATGAGCAGTTCTTC
. | TRBJ2-3 | TRBD2 | TRBV20-1 | CSATVTSGFTDTQYF | TGCAGTGCTACCGTGACTAGCGGTTTCACAGATACGCAGTATTTT
. | TRBJ1-2 | . | TRBV13 | CASSNTGTIDGYTF | TGTGCCAGCAGCAATACCGGGACAATTGATGGCTACACCTTC
. | TRBJ2-5 | . | TRBV20-1 | CSAPAFRQGGETQYF | TGCAGTGCGCCGGCATTTAGGCAGGGGGGAGAGACCCAGTACTTC
few | TRBJ2-1 | . | TRBV7-2 | CASSLVSGQGGRNEQFF | TGTGCCAGCAGCTTAGTATCGGGGCAGGGGGGCCGCAATGAGCAGTTCTTC
. | TRBJ1-2 | . | TRBV21-1 | CASSHNRRGKCYGYTF | TGTGCCAGCAGCCACAACCGAAGAGGGAAGTGCTATGGCTACACCTTC
. | TRBJ2-5 | TRBD2 | TRBV9 | CASNVAGLAGRQETQYF | TGTGCCAGCAACGTAGCTGGGTTAGCGGGACGACAAGAGACCCAGTACTTC
. | TRBJ2-3 | TRBD2 | TRBV5-1 | CASSLWPSGGSYDTSTDTQYF | TGCGCCAGCAGCCTGTGGCCCAGCGGGGGGTCTTATGACACTAGCACAGATACGCAGTATTTT
. | TRBJ2-4 | . | TRBV20-1 | CSARDGGNLDIQYF | TGCAGTGCTAGAGATGGAGGAAATTTGGACATTCAGTACTTC
. | TRBJ1-4 | . | TRBV12-3/TRBV12-4 | CASSRGLGGWMEKLFF | TGTGCCAGCAGTCGTGGGTTGGGAGGATGGATGGAAAAACTGTTTTTT
. | TRBJ2-1 | . | TRBV15 | CATSRDLGNQARGEQFF | TGTGCCACCAGCAGGGATCTTGGTAATCAGGCCCGGGGTGAGCAGTTCTTC
few | TRBJ2-4 | . | TRBV12-3/TRBV12-4 | CASSPRPGGSAKNIQYF | TGTGCCAGCAGCCCAAGACCAGGGGGGTCGGCCAAAAACATTCAGTACTTC
few | TRBJ1-5 | . | TRBV7-9 | CASSLGAGGSDQPQHF | TGTGCCAGCAGCTTAGGGGCGGGGGGTTCGGATCAGCCCCAGCATTTT
few | TRBJ2-3 | . | TRBV6-1 | CASSRTNPTWPQRTDTQYF | TGTGCCAGCAGCCGAACGAACCCGACGTGGCCCCAACGCACAGATACGCAGTATTTT
few | TRBJ1-6 | . | TRBV10-3 | CAISITGKRNSPLHF | TGTGCCATCAGCATTACAGGGAAACGGAATTCACCCCTCCACTTT
. | TRBJ2-3 | TRBD2 | TRBV7-2 | CASSRTSGGLTDTQYF | TGTGCCAGCAGTCGGACTAGCGGGGGGCTCACAGATACGCAGTATTTT
. | TRBJ2-7 | TRBD2 | TRBV20-1 | CSASILAGDYEQYF | TGCAGTGCTTCGATTCTAGCGGGGGATTACGAGCAGTACTTC
. | TRBJ2-3 | . | TRBV29-1 | CSAIKGSDTQYF | TGCAGCGCCATAAAGGGGTCAGATACGCAGTATTTT
few | TRBJ2-4 | . | TRBV10-2 | CASSARAAKNIQYF | TGCGCCAGCAGTGCCCGGGCCGCGAAAAACATTCAGTACTTC
. | TRBJ2-1 | . | TRBV7-3 | CASSLIVARSSEQFF | TGTGCCAGCAGCTTAATAGTTGCTCGGAGCTCTGAGCAGTTCTTC
. | TRBJ1-1 | . | TRBV6-5 | CASSRITDGEAFF | TGTGCCAGCAGCCGTATTACCGATGGTGAAGCTTTCTTT
. | TRBJ2-3 | TRBD2 | TRBV29-1 | CSARRELSTDTQYF | TGCAGCGCACGGCGGGAGCTAAGCACAGATACGCAGTATTTT
few | TRBJ2-7 | . | TRBV29-1 | CSARAGPNEQYF | TGCAGCGCCCGTGCGGGACCCAACGAGCAGTACTTC
. | TRBJ1-5 | . | TRBV10-1 | CASSEGQRNQPQHF | TGCGCCAGCAGTGAAGGGCAGAGAAATCAGCCCCAGCATTTT
few | TRBJ1-2 | . | TRBV29-1 | CSVRGSDGYTF | TGCAGCGTGCGGGGCAGTGATGGCTACACCTTC
. | TRBJ2-1 | TRBD1 | TRBV28 | CASSGTGTGRHEQFF | TGTGCCAGCAGTGGCACCGGGACAGGGCGACATGAGCAGTTCTTC
. | TRBJ2-3 | . | TRBV20-1 | CSARGGRVNLADTQYF | TGCAGTGCTAGAGGGGGCAGGGTCAATTTAGCAGATACGCAGTATTTT
. | TRBJ1-1 | TRBD1 | TRBV9 | CASMDLQGYETEAFF | TGTGCCAGCATGGACTTACAGGGGTATGAAACTGAAGCTTTCTTT
. | TRBJ1-4 | . | TRBV29-1 | CILGIRQGTNEKLFF | TGCATCCTCGGGATTCGTCAGGGAACTAATGAAAAACTGTTTTTT
. | TRBJ2-3 | . | TRBV9 | CASSPRTARRGTDTQYF | TGTGCCAGCAGTCCTAGAACGGCTAGAAGGGGCACAGATACGCAGTATTTT
. | TRBJ2-1 | . | TRBV24-1 | CATGGTVSNEQFF | TGTGCCACCGGGGGGACAGTTAGCAATGAGCAGTTCTTC
. | TRBJ1-2 | . | TRBV6-5 | CASSYSIRGGYTF | TGTGCCAGCAGTTACTCGATTCGCGGGGGCTACACCTTC
. | TRBJ1-6 | TRBD1 | TRBV5-1 | CASSSRDRSSYNSPLHF | TGCGCCAGCAGCTCCAGGGACAGGAGCTCCTATAATTCACCCCTCCACTTT